These 2 T cell receptor beta chains originate from one sample sequenced in a study of blood T cells in healthy people across ages. Through a sample-barcoded 5' primer and a J-beta primer mix, a second PCR was run for 7 to 11 cycles. In TCRdb, the 5' RACE reads were re-called with MiXCR into one record per CDR3 protein. The sample holds some 1.7 million distinct CDR3 sequences, 28% seen once. Sequenced input: blood. These receptors were taken from a young woman in good health.

J is TRBJ2-1 and V is TRBV7-2; D is perhaps TRBD1 or TRBD2 (5 bases each). Trimming left V 6 bases short and J 6 bases short, with 12 bases between. The CDR3 is 13 residues long. CDR1 SGHTA and CDR2 FQGNSA come from the germline V gene. Here the CDR3 reads CASRPGTTNEQFF. CDR3 in DNA: TGTGCCAGCAGGCCCGGGACGACCAATGAGCAGTTCTTC.

This clonotype was detected only a few times. The J gene is TRBJ1-1, the V gene TRBV5-1, with TRBD1 as a possible D gene (6 bases). The V gene's germline CDR1 is SGHRS and CDR2 YFSETQ. V was cut by 7 bases and J by 3 bases, with 13 bases left in between. The CDR3 covers 13 residues. CDR3 sequence: CASGSGGHTEAFF. CDR3 nucleotides: TGCGCCAGCGGATCGGGGGGGCACACTGAAGCTTTCTTT.